This T cell receptor (beta chain) appears in the sequencing data of a study of tumor-infiltrating lymphocytes in primary liver carcinoma. Study at large: Tumor lesions were T1-T3 N0M0 and spanned roughly 4.2 to 11 cm.

As regards this clonotype: At one end the junction does not follow the germline gene, possibly because of a read error.

The study co-extracted DNA and RNA from around 20-30 mg of unsorted bulk tissue. Surgical resection served as treatment for the primary liver carcinoma of these patients. A constant-region primer served to make TCR beta cDNA from about 500 ng total RNA. Three rounds of nested multiplex PCR with slightly modified ARM-PCR produced TCR beta libraries. Researchers ran the first two PCR rounds for roughly 10 cycles each with TRBV1-TRBV30 forward primers and a C-beta reverse primer. TCRdb ran MiXCR on the multiplex PCR reads and lists one entry per CDR3 protein. The sample lists almost 45,000 distinct CDR3 sequences, approximately 71% occurring once. CDR1 is LGHNA and CDR2 is YSLEER in the germline V gene. This CDR3 spans 15 amino acids.

This sequence originates from a woman in her thirties with primary liver carcinoma and hepatitis B virus infection. The sample taken for sequencing was tumor-adjacent normal liver tissue. This chain connects TRBV4-3 to TRBJ2-5; TRBD2 matches 8 bases. CDR3 sequence (DNA): TGTGCCAGCAGCCAAGTCCGGCGGGAGCGGGAGACCCAGCACTTC. Translated: CASSQVRRERETQHF.